This entry is about one T cell receptor beta chain. This specimen belongs to a study of beta chain features in type 1 diabetes. The V segment lost 1 base and the J segment 0 bases; nucleotides outside the gene matches: 8. Germline CDR1 and CDR2: SGHVS and FQNEAQ. The CDR3 has 17 amino acids. Reverse transcription of all isolated RNA meant that expressed TCRB transcripts were sequenced. The assay was immunoSEQ multiplex PCR, and TCRdb's table has in-frame clones only and misses some. Of roughly 500,000 clones in the sample, approximately 28% are singletons; the top ten hold roughly 0.066%. The chain employs TRBV7-8 and TRBJ1-2, with TRBD1 matching over 7 bases. The sequence was obtained from a man between 18 and 35 years old in good health. The sample taken for sequencing was naive CD4+ T cells from blood. CDR3 in amino acids: CASSLVTGVSANYGYTF. CDR3 nucleotides: TGTGCCAGCAGCTTAGTCACAGGGGTATCGGCTAACTATGGCTACACCTTC.